The 13 T cell receptor beta chains in this list originate from one sample, sequenced in a study of blood T cell repertoires in COVID-19. Generated by immunoSEQ multiplex PCR, the TCRdb table keeps only in-frame clones and is missing some. The sample contains under 250,000 clones, roughly 85% of which appear only once. The sample taken for sequencing was peripheral blood. The receptors come from a man in his fifties with COVID-19, enrolled during active disease.

This chain connects TRBV5-5 to TRBJ2-7; TRBD2 agrees at 9 bases. V shed 0 bases, J shed 0 bases, and the junction held 4 bases outside the gene matches. The germline V gene encodes CDR1 SGHKS and CDR2 YYEKEE (reference sequence). CDR3 length equals 16 residues. The CDR3 spells CASSLAVSGGSYEQYF. CDR3 coding DNA: TGTGCCAGCAGCTTGGCCGTTAGCGGGGGCTCCTACGAGCAGTACTTC.

In this sample, this clone turned up once. This same CDR3 is encoded by further DNA sequences in the sample. This chain joins TRBV18 and TRBJ1-1; D is undetermined. V was shortened by 2 bases and J by 4 bases, with 11 bases between the two germline ends. Germline V gives CDR1 KGHSH, CDR2 LQKENI. This CDR3 comprises 14 residues. CDR3 residues: CASSPLAGLTEAFF. The CDR3 DNA reads as TGTGCCAGCTCACCATTGGCAGGCCTCACTGAAGCTTTCTTT. Supplemented by reference TRBV18 and TRBJ1-1, the full variable domain reads NAGVMQNPRHLVRRRGQEARLRCSPMKGHSHVYWYRQLPEEGLKFMVYLQKENIIDESGMPKERFSAEFPKEGPSILRIQQVVRGDSAAYFCASSPLAGLTEAFFGQGTRLTVV.

The chain joins TRBV24-1 to TRBJ2-5; TRBD1 might be the D (5 bases). Germline assignment: CDR1 KGHDR and CDR2 SFDVKD. There are 15 residues in the CDR3. The V end lost 0 bases, the J end lost 0 bases, and 7 bases lay between the germline ends. The chain's CDR3 is CATSDLAGYQETQYF. The CDR3 nucleotides are TGTGCCACCAGTGATTTGGCAGGGTACCAAGAGACCCAGTACTTC.

J is TRBJ1-1 and V is TRBV27; a weak D match, TRBD1 (5 bases). The germline V gene has CDR1 MNHEY and CDR2 SMNVEV (reference sequence). Trimming cost V 6 bases and J 0 bases, with 8 bases left between them. The CDR3 is 13 amino acids. The chain's CDR3 is CASRDRMNTEAFF. Written as DNA, the CDR3 is TGTGCCAGCAGAGACAGAATGAACACTGAAGCTTTCTTT.

The V and J genes are TRBV19 and TRBJ2-3; the D gene is possibly TRBD1 (6 bases). The germline V gene has CDR1 LNHDA and CDR2 SQIVND (reference sequence). V gave up 8 bases and J gave up 5 bases, with 8 bases separating them. The CDR3 covers 11 residues. The CDR3 sequence: CASGRGDTQYF. In nucleotides, the CDR3 is TGTGCCAGTGGCAGGGGAGATACGCAGTATTTT.

The chain is built from TRBV7-8 and TRBJ1-1, with no clear D. V dropped 1 base and J dropped 4 bases, with 10 bases sitting between them. CDR1 is SGHVS, CDR2 FQNEAQ, per germline. This CDR3 has 14 residues. The CDR3 reads CASSLDEGITEAFF. In DNA, the CDR3 is TGTGCCAGCAGCTTAGATGAGGGAATCACTGAAGCTTTCTTT.

This rearrangement joins TRBV5-5 to TRBJ2-5, with D tentatively TRBD1 (6 bases). From germline, CDR1 is SGHKS and CDR2 YYEKEE (reference sequence). V lost 1 base and J 2 bases, leaving 18 bases between the germline ends. This CDR3 is 17 amino acids long. For the CDR3, the DNA is TGTGCCAGCAGCTTGTTGGGTACCACAGGGTTTCAAGAGACCCAGTACTTC. It encodes CASSLLGTTGFQETQYF.

Regarding this clone: The same CDR3 is also encoded by other DNA sequences in this sample. The V gene is TRBV3-1 (or the pseudogene TRBV3-2), the J gene TRBJ2-1; D is uncertain. Germline-derived CDR1 and CDR2 are LGHDT and YNNKEL (reference sequence). Trimming removed 1 base from V and 9 bases from J, with 4 bases in between. The CDR3 has 11 residues. CDR3 sequence: CASSQGGEQFF. CDR3 sequence (DNA): TGTGCCAGCAGCCAAGGAGGTGAGCAGTTCTTC.

The CDR3 sequence is CASSHRGQGYEQYF. The DNA for the CDR3 is TGTGCCAGCAGTCACCGGGGACAGGGCTACGAGCAGTACTTC. V and J are TRBV27 and TRBJ2-7; 9 bases agree with TRBD1. The CDR3 runs to 14 residues. In germline, CDR1 is MNHEY, CDR2 SMNVEV (reference sequence). Unmatched junction bases numbered 5, after V lost 5 bases and J lost 3 bases.

This CDR3 reads CASSFYLGGDQPQHF. The CDR3 region has the DNA TGTGCCAGCAGTTTTTACCTAGGAGGGGATCAGCCCCAGCATTTT. V is TRBV27 and J is TRBJ1-5, with a tentative D call TRBD1 (5 bases). The V end lost 3 bases, the J end lost 5 bases, and 14 bases lay between the germline ends. Germline CDR1 MNHEY, CDR2 SMNVEV (reference sequence). The CDR3 length is 15 residues.

The V call is TRBV11-3, the J call TRBJ2-3; 8 nucleotides agree with TRBD2. Germline V gene sequence: CDR1 SGHNT, CDR2 YENEEA. The CDR3 runs 16 residues. Trimming at V came to 3 bases and at J to 7 bases, leaving 12 bases not matched to a gene. The CDR3 reads CASSFSGLAPVNTQYF. The DNA of the CDR3 is TGTGCCAGCAGCTTCTCTGGACTAGCACCAGTCAATACGCAGTATTTT.

The chain joins TRBV19 to TRBJ1-1; no clear D. Trimming pared 6 bases from V and 4 bases from J, leaving 15 bases between. Germline CDR1 is LNHDA and CDR2 is SQIVND (reference sequence). The CDR3 has 14 residues. The CDR3 DNA is TGTGCCAGTAGACGCGGGGAGGCGGGCACTGAAGCTTTCTTT. Translated, it gives CASRRGEAGTEAFF.

The chain has TRBV6-5 and TRBJ1-2; TRBD1 agrees at 7 bases. Germline V gene data show CDR1 as MNHEY and CDR2 as SVGAGI. The trim removed 6 bases at V and 1 base at J, leaving 5 bases unmatched. This CDR3 region has 14 residues. CDR3 sequence: CASSSRQGNYGYTF. In DNA, the CDR3 is TGTGCCAGCAGCTCCCGACAGGGTAACTATGGCTACACCTTC.